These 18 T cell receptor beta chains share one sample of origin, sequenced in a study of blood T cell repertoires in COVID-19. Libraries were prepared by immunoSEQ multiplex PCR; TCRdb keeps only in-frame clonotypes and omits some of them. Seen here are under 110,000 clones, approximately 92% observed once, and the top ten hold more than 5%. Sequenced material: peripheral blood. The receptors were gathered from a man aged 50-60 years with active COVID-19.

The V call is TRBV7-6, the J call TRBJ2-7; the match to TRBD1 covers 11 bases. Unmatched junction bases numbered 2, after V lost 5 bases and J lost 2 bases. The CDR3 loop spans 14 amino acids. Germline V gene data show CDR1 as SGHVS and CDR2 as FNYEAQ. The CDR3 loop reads CASSLDRGPYEQYF. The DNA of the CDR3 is TGTGCCAGCAGCCTGGACAGGGGGCCCTACGAGCAGTACTTC.

The CDR3 reads CASSDLQWWETQYF. CDR3 in DNA: TGTGCCAGCAGTGATTTACAGTGGTGGGAGACCCAGTACTTC. The chain recombines TRBV6-1 with TRBJ2-5; no definite D call. Germline CDR1 reads MNHNS; CDR2 reads SASEGT. V lost 3 bases and J lost 5, with 13 bases in between. This CDR3 contains 14 residues.

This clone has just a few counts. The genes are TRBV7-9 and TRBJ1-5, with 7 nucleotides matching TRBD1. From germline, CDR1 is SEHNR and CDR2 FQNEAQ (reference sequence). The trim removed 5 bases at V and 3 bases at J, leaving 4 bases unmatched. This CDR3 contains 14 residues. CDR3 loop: CASSRDSTNQPQHF. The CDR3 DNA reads TGTGCCAGCAGCCGGGACAGTACCAATCAGCCCCAGCATTTT.

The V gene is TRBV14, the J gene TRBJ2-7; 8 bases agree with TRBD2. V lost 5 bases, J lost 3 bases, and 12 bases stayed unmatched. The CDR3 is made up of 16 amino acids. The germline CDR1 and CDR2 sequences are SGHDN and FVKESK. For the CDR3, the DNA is TGTGCCAGCAGCGTCCGGGGCGGGGGGCGAAGCTACGAGCAGTACTTC. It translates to CASSVRGGGRSYEQYF.

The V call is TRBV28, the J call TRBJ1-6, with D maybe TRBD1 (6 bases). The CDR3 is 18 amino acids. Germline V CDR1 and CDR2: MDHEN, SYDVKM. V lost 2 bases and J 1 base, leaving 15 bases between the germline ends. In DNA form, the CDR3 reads TGTGCCAGCAGTTTAAGCCAGGGGCTTGGGTCCTATAATTCACCCCTCCACTTT. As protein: CASSLSQGLGSYNSPLHF. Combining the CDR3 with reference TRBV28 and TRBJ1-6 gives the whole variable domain DVKVTQSSRYLVKRTGEKVFLECVQDMDHENMFWYRQDPGLGLRLIYFSYDVKMKEKGDIPEGYSVSREKKERFSLILESASTNQTSMYLCASSLSQGLGSYNSPLHFGNGTRLTVT.

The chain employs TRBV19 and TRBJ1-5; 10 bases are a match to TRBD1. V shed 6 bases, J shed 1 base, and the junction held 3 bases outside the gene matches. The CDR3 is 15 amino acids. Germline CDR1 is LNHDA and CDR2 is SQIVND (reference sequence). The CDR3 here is CASRGTGVSNQPQHF. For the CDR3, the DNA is TGTGCCAGTAGAGGGACAGGGGTCAGCAATCAGCCCCAGCATTTT.

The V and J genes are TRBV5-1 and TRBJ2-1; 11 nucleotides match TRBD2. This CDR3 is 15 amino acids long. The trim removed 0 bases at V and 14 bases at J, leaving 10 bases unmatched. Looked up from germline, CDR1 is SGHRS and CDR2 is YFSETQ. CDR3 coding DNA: TGCGCCAGCAGCTTGGAGGGGACTAGCGGTTTGCGGGAGTTCTTC. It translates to CASSLEGTSGLREFF.

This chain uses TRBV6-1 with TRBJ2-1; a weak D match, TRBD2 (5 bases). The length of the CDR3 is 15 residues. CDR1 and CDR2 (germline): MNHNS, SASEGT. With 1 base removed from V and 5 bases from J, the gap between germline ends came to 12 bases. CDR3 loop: CASSEVPRGHNEQFF. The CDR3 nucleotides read TGTGCCAGCAGTGAAGTCCCACGAGGGCACAATGAGCAGTTCTTC.

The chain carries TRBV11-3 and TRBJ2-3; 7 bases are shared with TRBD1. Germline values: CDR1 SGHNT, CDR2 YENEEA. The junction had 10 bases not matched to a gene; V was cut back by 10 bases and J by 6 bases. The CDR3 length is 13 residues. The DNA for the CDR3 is TGTGCCACTGCACAGGGGACGGGGGATACGCAGTATTTT. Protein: CATAQGTGDTQYF.

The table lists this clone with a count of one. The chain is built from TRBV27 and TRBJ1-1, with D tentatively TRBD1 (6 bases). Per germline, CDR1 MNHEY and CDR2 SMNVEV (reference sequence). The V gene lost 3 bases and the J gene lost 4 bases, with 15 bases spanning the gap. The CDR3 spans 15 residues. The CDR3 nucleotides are TGTGCCAGCAGTTTGGCAGGGCAGGGGTTCACTGAAGCTTTCTTT. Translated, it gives CASSLAGQGFTEAFF.

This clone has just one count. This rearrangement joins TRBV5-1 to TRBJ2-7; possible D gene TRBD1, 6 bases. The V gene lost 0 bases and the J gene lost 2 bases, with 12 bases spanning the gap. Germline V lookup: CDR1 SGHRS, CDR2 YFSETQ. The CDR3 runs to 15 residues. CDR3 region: CASSLVAGATYEQYF. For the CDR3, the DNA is TGCGCCAGCAGCTTGGTGGCAGGGGCTACCTACGAGCAGTACTTC.

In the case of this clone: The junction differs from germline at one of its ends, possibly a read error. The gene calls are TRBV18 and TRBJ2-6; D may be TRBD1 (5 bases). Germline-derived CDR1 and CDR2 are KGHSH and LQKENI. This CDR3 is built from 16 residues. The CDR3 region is CASQPRAVSGANVLTF. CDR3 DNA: TGTGCCAGCCAACCAAGGGCTGTCTCTGGGGCCAACGTCCTAACTTTC. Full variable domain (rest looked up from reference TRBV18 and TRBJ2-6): NAGVMQNPRHLVRRRGQEARLRCSPMKGHSHVYWYRQLPEEGLKFMVYLQKENIIDESGMPKERFSAEFPKEGPSILRIQQVVRGDSAAYFCASQPRAVSGANVLTFGAGSRLTVL.

For the CDR3, the DNA is TGTGCCAGCAGCTACAGACGGGAGGTAACGGGAGATACGCAGTATTTT. This gives the protein CASSYRREVTGDTQYF. The chain has TRBV3-1 (or the pseudogene TRBV3-2) and TRBJ2-3, with 7 positions matching TRBD2. Germline values: CDR1 LGHDT, CDR2 YNNKEL (reference sequence). The ends lost 5 bases at V and 5 bases at J; junction bases unmatched: 13. This CDR3 is 16 amino acids long.

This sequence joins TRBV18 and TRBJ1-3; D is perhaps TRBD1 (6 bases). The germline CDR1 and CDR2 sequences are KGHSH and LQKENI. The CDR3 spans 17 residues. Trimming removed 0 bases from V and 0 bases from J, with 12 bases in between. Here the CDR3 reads CASSPPGSDSSGNTIYF. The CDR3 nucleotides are TGTGCCAGCTCACCACCGGGGTCGGACAGCTCTGGAAACACCATATATTTT.

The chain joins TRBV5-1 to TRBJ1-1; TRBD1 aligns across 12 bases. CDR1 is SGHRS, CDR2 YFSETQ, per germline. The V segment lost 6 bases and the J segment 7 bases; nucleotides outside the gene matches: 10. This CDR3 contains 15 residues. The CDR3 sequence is CASTPGQGALGEAFF. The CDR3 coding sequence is TGCGCCAGCACTCCGGGACAGGGGGCGCTTGGTGAAGCTTTCTTT.

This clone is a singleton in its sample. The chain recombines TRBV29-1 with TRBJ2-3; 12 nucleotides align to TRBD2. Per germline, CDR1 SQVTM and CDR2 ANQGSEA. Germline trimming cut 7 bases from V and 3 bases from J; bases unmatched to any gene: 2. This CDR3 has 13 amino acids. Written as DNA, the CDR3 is TGCAGCGCTGGACTAGCGGGGACAGATACGCAGTATTTT. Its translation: CSAGLAGTDTQYF.

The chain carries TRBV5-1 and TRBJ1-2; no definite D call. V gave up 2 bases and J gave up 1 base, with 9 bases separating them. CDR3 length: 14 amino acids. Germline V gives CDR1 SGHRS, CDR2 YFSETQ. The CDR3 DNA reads TGCGCCAGCAGCTTCACCGGGATTAACTATGGCTACACCTTC. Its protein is CASSFTGINYGYTF.

The CDR3 DNA reads as TGTGCCAGCAGCTCCCTCGCGGGGGCCGGGGAGCTGTTTTTT. It specifies CASSSLAGAGELFF. V usage is TRBV6-2 or TRBV6-3 and J usage is TRBJ2-2; 7 nucleotides align to TRBD2. Germline V gene sequence: CDR1 MNHEY, CDR2 SVGEGT. Germline trimming cut 6 bases from V and 6 bases from J; bases unmatched to any gene: 7. The CDR3 loop spans 14 amino acids.